One and the same sample provided the 20 T cell receptor beta chains below, sequenced in a study of control samples from healthy donors and cancer patients. Generated by immunoSEQ multiplex PCR, the TCRdb table keeps only in-frame clones and is missing some. The table shows 150,000 or so clones, with roughly 93% occurring only once. The sequenced sample was blood. Receptors were obtained from a man aged 18 to 30 in good health.

This clone was observed a single time. The CDR3 is CASSFRDPLNTYEQYF. DNA for the CDR3: TGTGCCAGCAGCTTCCGGGACCCTCTAAACACCTACGAGCAGTACTTC. The chain links TRBV13 to TRBJ2-7; D possibly matches TRBD1 or TRBD2 (5 bases each). Germline V gene lookup returns CDR1 PRHDT and CDR2 FYEKMQ (reference sequence). This CDR3 comprises 16 residues. The ends were cut back, 3 bases at V and 2 bases at J, with 17 bases in the middle.

The chain employs TRBV19 and TRBJ2-3, with D unresolved. Looked up from germline, CDR1 is LNHDA and CDR2 is SQIVND (reference sequence). Deletions cut 4 bases from V and 0 bases from J, with 8 bases between. The CDR3 sequence is 14 residues long. As DNA, the CDR3 is TGTGCCAGTAGTACAGGTGCTAGCACAGATACGCAGTATTTT. Residues: CASSTGASTDTQYF.

The chain recombines TRBV7-3 with TRBJ2-3, with D maybe TRBD1 (6 bases). The CDR3 is made up of 15 amino acids. The germline V and J ends were trimmed by 4 bases and 6 bases, with 17 bases remaining between them. The germline gives CDR1 SGHTA, CDR2 FQGTGA. CDR3: CASSSRGRLVDTQYF. The DNA for the CDR3 is TGTGCCAGCAGCTCCAGGGGACGGTTAGTGGATACGCAGTATTTT.

The genes are TRBV4-1 and TRBJ2-1; D may be TRBD1 or TRBD2 (5 bases each). This CDR3 is built from 14 residues. Germline CDR1 and CDR2: MGHRA and YSYEKL. Trimming cost V 4 bases and J 9 bases, with 16 bases left between them. The CDR3 is CASSPGGGGGEQFF. CDR3 in DNA: TGCGCCAGCAGCCCCGGAGGAGGTGGGGGTGAGCAGTTCTTC.

The chain links TRBV7-9 to TRBJ2-3, with 8 bases that match TRBD1. Germline V gene data show CDR1 as SEHNR and CDR2 as FQNEAQ (reference sequence). J lost 7 bases, V lost 6 bases, and 3 bases had no gene match. This CDR3 is 12 amino acids long. The CDR3 spells CASSRDRNTQYF. The CDR3 DNA sequence: TGTGCCAGCAGTCGGGACAGGAATACGCAGTATTTT.

The chain joins TRBV5-6 to TRBJ1-4, with no clear D. Germline V CDR1 and CDR2: SGHDT, YYEEEE. There are 11 residues in the CDR3. Trimming shortened V by 4 bases and J by 12 bases, and 10 bases separated the two germline ends. As DNA, the CDR3 is TGTGCCAGCAGCCGGACGTCAGAACTGTTTTTT. Translated, it gives CASSRTSELFF. Full variable domain (missing parts from reference TRBV5-6 and TRBJ1-4): DAGVTQSPTHLIKTRGQQVTLRCSPKSGHDTVSWYQQALGQGPQFIFQYYEEEERQRGNFPDRFSGHQFPNYSSELNVNALLLGDSALYLCASSRTSELFFGSGTQLSVL.

The rearrangement links TRBV7-3 to TRBJ2-3; D might be TRBD1 or TRBD2, each matching 6 bases. There are 17 residues in the CDR3. The germline V and J ends were trimmed by 4 bases and 3 bases, with 20 bases remaining between them. Germline V gives CDR1 SGHTA, CDR2 FQGTGA. CDR3 in amino acids: CASSSLGGDSRTDTQYF. Here the CDR3 DNA reads TGTGCCAGCAGCTCGTTGGGGGGCGATTCTAGGACAGATACGCAGTATTTT.

This rearrangement joins TRBV7-9 to TRBJ1-1; unclear D gene. Per the germline V gene, CDR1 is SEHNR and CDR2 is FQNEAQ (reference sequence). Trimming took off 3 bases at V and 3 bases at J, with 2 bases between the two ends. The CDR3 is made up of 11 amino acids. The CDR3 here is CASSFHTEAFF. In nucleotides, the CDR3 is TGTGCCAGCAGCTTTCACACTGAAGCTTTCTTT.

V and J are TRBV9 and TRBJ2-7; D gene uncertain. CDR1 is SGDLS, CDR2 YYNGEE, per germline. CDR3 length: 14 residues. V was cut by 0 bases and J by 3 bases, with 10 bases left in between. The CDR3 coding sequence is TGTGCCAGCAGCGTAGCTGGCGCGAACTACGAGCAGTACTTC. Amino acid sequence: CASSVAGANYEQYF.

The chain links TRBV5-4 to TRBJ2-1; D not resolved. V shed 4 bases and J shed 15 bases, with 17 bases lying between them. CDR3 size: 12 residues. Germline values: CDR1 SGHNT, CDR2 YYREEE (reference sequence). The CDR3 coding sequence is TGTGCCAGCAGCCGGGTCGTACATGATCTGTTCTTC. This codes for CASSRVVHDLFF.

The chain carries TRBV9 and TRBJ2-5; 13 nucleotides line up with TRBD2. J gave up 5 bases and V 3 bases, and 10 bases lay outside the gene matches. This CDR3 is built from 17 residues. CDR1 SGDLS and CDR2 YYNGEE come from the germline V gene. The CDR3 DNA sequence: TGTGCCAGCAGCGAAACAGGACTAGCGGGAGATCGGGAGACCCAGTACTTC. Amino acids: CASSETGLAGDRETQYF. Full variable domain (remainder filled in from reference TRBV9 and TRBJ2-5): DSGVTQTPKHLITATGQRVTLRCSPRSGDLSVYWYQQSLDQGLQFLIQYYNGEERAKGNILERFSAQQFPDLHSELNLSSLELGDSALYFCASSETGLAGDRETQYFGPGTRLLVL.

The V and J genes are TRBV24-1 and TRBJ2-7, with unresolved D. V was shortened by 6 bases and J by 0 bases, with 8 bases between the two germline ends. CDR3 size: 13 residues. Germline assignment: CDR1 KGHDR and CDR2 SFDVKD. In DNA, the CDR3 is TGTGCCACCAGTCACGAAAGCTCCTACGAGCAGTACTTC. This gives the protein CATSHESSYEQYF.

V gene TRBV18 combines with J gene TRBJ1-1; TRBD1 is a possible D gene (5 bases). V lost 2 bases and J lost 6, with 19 bases in between. The CDR3 is 16 residues long. The germline CDR1 and CDR2 sequences are KGHSH and LQKENI. The CDR3 region is CASSPFRGLVDAEAFF. The DNA for the CDR3 is TGTGCCAGCTCACCATTTCGGGGCTTAGTTGACGCTGAAGCTTTCTTT.

The chain has TRBV7-9 and TRBJ2-5, with a tentative D call TRBD2 (5 bases). Germline CDR1 SEHNR, CDR2 FQNEAQ (reference sequence). The ends were cut back, 7 bases at V and 2 bases at J, with 11 bases in the middle. The CDR3 totals 13 residues. Here the CDR3 DNA reads TGTGCCAGCAAAAGGGAGCGGCAAGAGACCCAGTACTTC. It is translated as CASKRERQETQYF.

The V and J genes are TRBV10-3 and TRBJ1-2, with D possibly being TRBD1 (6 bases). This CDR3 region has 15 residues. V lost 0 bases to trimming and J lost 5 bases, with 13 bases between them. The germline V gene has CDR1 ENHRY and CDR2 SYGVKD. As DNA, the CDR3 is TGTGCCATCAGTGAGTCGACAGGTGTTATGTATGGCTACACCTTC. It codes for CAISESTGVMYGYTF.

The genes are TRBV15 and TRBJ2-3; D gene ambiguous. V was pared by 1 base and J by 0 bases, with 5 bases between. The germline CDR1 and CDR2 sequences are LNHNV and YYDKDF (reference sequence). This CDR3 is 14 amino acids long. The DNA for the CDR3 is TGTGCCACCAGCAGAGGTTTCAGCACAGATACGCAGTATTTT. As protein: CATSRGFSTDTQYF. Combining the CDR3 with reference TRBV15 and TRBJ2-3 gives the whole variable domain DAMVIQNPRYQVTQFGKPVTLSCSQTLNHNVMYWYQQKSSQAPKLLFHYYDKDFNNEADTPDNFQSRRPNTSFCFLDIRSPGLGDTAMYLCATSRGFSTDTQYFGPGTRLTVL.

The chain links TRBV7-9 to TRBJ2-1, with a possible D match to TRBD2 (6 bases). Per germline, CDR1 SEHNR and CDR2 FQNEAQ (reference sequence). V gave up 7 bases and J gave up 5 bases, with 15 bases separating them. This CDR3 is 14 amino acids long. CDR3 DNA: TGTGCCAGCATACAGGAGGGCCTTCACAATGAGCAGTTCTTC. Protein sequence: CASIQEGLHNEQFF.

The genes are TRBV6-5 and TRBJ2-3, with 8 positions matching TRBD2. This CDR3 region has 14 residues. In germline, CDR1 is MNHEY, CDR2 SVGAGI. V lost 7 bases, J lost 0 bases, and 3 bases stayed unmatched. Here the CDR3 DNA reads TGTGCCAGCATCTCTAGCGGGAGCACAGATACGCAGTATTTT. Translation: CASISSGSTDTQYF.

The V call is TRBV2, the J call TRBJ1-2; D uncertain. The germline V gene encodes CDR1 SNHLY and CDR2 FYNNEI. CDR3 length: 14 residues. V lost 6 bases, J lost 4 bases, and 15 bases lay in between. The CDR3 DNA follows: TGTGCCAGCAGGGGGAATCGGGTTAGCTATGGCTACACCTTC. This translates into CASRGNRVSYGYTF.

This chain connects TRBV3-1 (or the pseudogene TRBV3-2) to TRBJ1-1, with D hard to call. V lost 4 bases and J lost 11, with 23 bases in between. The CDR3 runs 15 residues. Germline V gene data show CDR1 as LGHDT and CDR2 as YNNKEL (reference sequence). DNA of the CDR3: TGTGCCAGCAGCCCCCCCTACAAGCGCGACTCTGGGGCTTTCTTT. Its translation: CASSPPYKRDSGAFF.